This TCR beta chain originates from a study of PD-L1 blockade in urothelial cancer. Sequencing was performed with immunoSEQ multiplex PCR; in TCRdb, only in-frame clones are kept and a portion is missing. The sample holds around 63,000 clones, 80% to 90% seen once. The time point is: pretreatment peripheral blood. The CDR3 sequence is 14 residues long. Germline V gives CDR1 LNHDA, CDR2 SQIVND (reference sequence). V was trimmed by 6 bases and J by 5 bases, leaving 16 bases between them. The input for sequencing was PBMCs, taken around atezolizumab (anti-PD-L1) treatment. V usage is TRBV19 and J usage is TRBJ2-5; possible D gene TRBD2, 6 bases. The sequence came from a man aged 65 to 85 with urothelial cancer. CDR3: CASSLVWGGETQYF. The DNA of the CDR3 is TGTGCCAGTAGCCTAGTGTGGGGAGGTGAGACCCAGTACTTC. Filled out from reference TRBV19 and TRBJ2-5, the complete variable domain reads DGGITQSPKYLFRKEGQNVTLSCEQNLNHDAMYWYRQDPGQGLRLIYYSQIVNDFQKGDIAEGYSVSREKKESFPLTVTSAQKNPTAFYLCASSLVWGGETQYFGPGTRLLVL.